These T cell receptor beta chains were read from a single sample in a study of T cells in Graves' hyperthyroidism and ophthalmopathy. TCRdb passed the multiplex PCR reads through MiXCR, listing each CDR3 protein once. The repertoire holds about 640,000 distinct CDR3 sequences, with less than 25% as singletons. Sample: blood. These receptor sequences come from a man aged 30 to 45 with Graves' ophthalmopathy. Each CDR3 is given with its conserved first and last residue. D genes are given only for firm matches.

V gene,D gene,CDR3 protein
TRBV28,-,CASSLGTGKRNIQYF
TRBV10-3,-,CAISEEGRDYGYTF
TRBV20-1,TRBD2,CSASPGGGEQYF
TRBV28,TRBD1,CASRLPTGKNTEAFF
TRBV27,-,CASSLSRVHNEQFF
TRBV20-1,TRBD2,CSARVTSGRGETQYF
TRBV6-1,TRBD1,CASSRDRGDLQPQHF
TRBV7-9,-,CASSLETASAEAFF
TRBV7-2,-,CASSQVPRTNDNEQFF
TRBV7-9,TRBD2,CASSSPLAGYTDTQYF
TRBV28,TRBD2,CASSLLGGWQREVTDTQYF
TRBV20-1,-,CSARDKGWDEKLFF
TRBV5-1,TRBD2,CASSRAFQREVYDTGELFF
TRBV29-1,-,CSVVSENQPQHF
TRBV28,-,CASSSWGGNTEAFF
TRBV11-2,-,CASSPPSWTPQETQYF
TRBV28,-,CASTGTSTYNEQFF
TRBV20-1,TRBD2,CSARVTSGSANEQFF
TRBV27,-,CASSTVPVKGGHEQYF